This T cell receptor beta chain was profiled in a study of T cell changes during pregnancy in multiple sclerosis. CDR3 size: 15 residues. V lost 4 bases, J lost 0 bases, and 3 bases stayed unmatched. Germline V CDR1 and CDR2: ENHRY, SYGVKD. Method: immunoSEQ multiplex PCR; TCRdb's copy keeps in-frame clones and lacks some. The table includes tens of thousands of clones, more than 85% detected once. The origin of this receptor is a female donor in good health, enrolled as a control in a pregnancy study. Sequencing was performed on CD4+ T cells from peripheral blood mononuclear cells, taken after pregnancy. V is TRBV10-3 and J is TRBJ2-1; TRBD2 matches 7 bases. CDR3 loop: CAISGTGGSYNEQFF. In DNA form, the CDR3 reads TGTGCCATCAGTGGGACGGGAGGCTCCTACAATGAGCAGTTCTTC.